This TCR beta chain came from a study of glioma-infiltrating T cells after dendritic cell vaccination. Sequencing used immunoSEQ multiplex PCR; TCRdb keeps in-frame clones, though not all of them. The sample lists 90,000 to 100,000 clones, around three quarters occurring once. V shed 5 bases and J 6 bases; nucleotides not matched to a gene: 8. CDR3 length: 14 residues. Per germline, CDR1 SGHAT and CDR2 FQNNGV. The sample here was blood, taken before dendritic cell vaccination. The V and J genes are TRBV11-2 and TRBJ2-7; 9 bases are a match to TRBD1. The receptor's source is a human donor with glioblastoma. The CDR3 nucleotides read TGTGCCAGCAGCCCGGGACAGGGAGAGGGCGAGCAGTACTTC. This sequence encodes CASSPGQGEGEQYF.